This is a list of T cell receptor beta chains from one sample in a study of T cells after yellow fever vaccination. Each CDR3 protein is one row after TCRdb ran MiXCR on the 5' RACE reads. The data hold 500,000 to 650,000 distinct CDR3 sequences, with about 13% observed a single time. Sequencing used PBMCs, obtained on the day of the yellow fever booster vaccination. The receptor set was obtained from a man aged 25 to 40 who received the YFV17D yellow fever vaccine. CDR3s include the opening cysteine and the closing phenylalanine or tryptophan. Each record gives: clone size, V gene, D gene, J gene, CDR3 protein, CDR3 DNA. D genes are given only for firm matches. Clone size is not always given. Where it is, it says once, few, many or a class for expanded clones.

few,TRBV30,TRBD2,TRBJ2-1,CAWSVWSSGRVPNEQFF,TGTGCCTGGAGTGTATGGTCTAGCGGGAGGGTTCCCAATGAGCAGTTCTTC
-,TRBV27,-,TRBJ2-2,CASGNGELFF,TGTGCCAGCGGGAACGGGGAGCTGTTTTTT
-,TRBV21-1,-,TRBJ2-1,CASSKAVAAASYNEQFF,TGTGCCAGCAGCAAAGCTGTGGCAGCCGCTTCCTACAATGAGCAGTTCTTC
-,TRBV28,-,TRBJ1-2,CASSLKRYGYTF,TGTGCCAGCAGTTTAAAGCGGTATGGCTACACCTTC
-,TRBV20-1,TRBD1,TRBJ2-7,CSASDTGGNHEQYF,TGCAGTGCTAGTGATACAGGGGGCAACCACGAGCAGTACTTC
-,TRBV6-2/TRBV6-3,-,TRBJ2-7,CASAGTLGEYEQYF,TGTGCCAGCGCAGGGACCCTCGGGGAATACGAGCAGTACTTC
-,TRBV12-3/TRBV12-4,TRBD1,TRBJ2-3,CATNTGGADTQYF,TGTGCCACTAACACAGGGGGCGCAGATACGCAGTATTTT
few,TRBV30,TRBD1,TRBJ2-5,CAWRIDRGRVMTQYF,TGTGCCTGGAGAATAGACAGGGGGAGAGTCATGACCCAGTACTTC
-,TRBV7-2,-,TRBJ1-2,CASGGNSGYGYTF,TGTGCCAGCGGGGGCAATTCAGGCTATGGCTACACCTTC
few,TRBV7-9,-,TRBJ2-2,CASSLSRGTNTGELFF,TGTGCCAGCAGCTTATCGAGGGGAACGAACACCGGGGAGCTGTTTTTT
-,TRBV6-2/TRBV6-3,-,TRBJ2-1,CASTPPTNEQFF,TGTGCCAGCACCCCCCCCACCAATGAGCAGTTCTTC
few,TRBV7-2,-,TRBJ1-4,CASSSQEGDEKLFF,TGTGCCAGCAGCTCGCAAGAGGGAGATGAAAAACTGTTTTTT
few,TRBV12-3/TRBV12-4,-,TRBJ1-2,CASTLPGDGYTF,TGTGCCAGCACCCTACCGGGAGATGGCTACACCTTC
-,TRBV6-1,TRBD1,TRBJ1-2,CASSLASGTGSGGYTF,TGTGCCAGCAGTCTGGCGTCCGGGACAGGGTCGGGAGGCTACACCTTC
many,TRBV25-1,TRBD2,TRBJ2-2,CASSGLADTGELFF,TGTGCCAGCAGTGGACTAGCGGACACCGGGGAGCTGTTTTTT
few,TRBV29-1,TRBD1,TRBJ1-4,CSVSGTGGEKLFF,TGCAGCGTTTCCGGGACAGGCGGCGAAAAACTGTTTTTT
-,TRBV6-5,-,TRBJ2-7,CASSHGGAGGFHEQYF,TGTGCCAGCAGTCACGGAGGGGCGGGTGGGTTCCACGAGCAGTACTTC
-,TRBV5-6,-,TRBJ2-7,CASSLRISEQYF,TGTGCCAGCAGCTTGAGGATCAGCGAGCAGTACTTC
-,TRBV11-2,TRBD1,TRBJ2-6,CASSLQGQGISGANVLTF,TGTGCCAGCAGCTTACAGGGACAGGGTATCTCTGGGGCCAACGTCCTGACTTTC
few,TRBV20-1,TRBD2,TRBJ2-1,CSAQGGAEQFF,TGCAGTGCCCAGGGAGGGGCTGAGCAGTTCTTC
few,TRBV4-3,-,TRBJ2-5,CASSQLGGLRETQYF,TGCGCCAGCAGCCAATTGGGGGGCCTGAGAGAGACCCAGTACTTC
-,TRBV6-5,-,TRBJ2-2,CASTDPFFRGTSLNTGELFF,TGTGCCAGCACCGACCCTTTTTTCCGCGGCACTAGCTTGAACACCGGGGAGCTGTTTTTT